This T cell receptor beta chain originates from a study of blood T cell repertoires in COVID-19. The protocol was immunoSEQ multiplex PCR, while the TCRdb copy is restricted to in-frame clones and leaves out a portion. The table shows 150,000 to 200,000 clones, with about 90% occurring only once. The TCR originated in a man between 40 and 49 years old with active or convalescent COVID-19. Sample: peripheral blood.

DNA for the CDR3: TGTGCCAGCAGTTACTTGGACAGGGTCACTGAAGCTTTCTTT. Protein sequence: CASSYLDRVTEAFF. The rearrangement uses TRBV6-5 and TRBJ1-1, with 8 bases aligning to TRBD1. The CDR3 has 14 residues. Germline values: CDR1 MNHEY, CDR2 SVGAGI. V shed 1 base, J shed 4 bases, and the junction held 2 bases outside the gene matches.